This TCR beta chain comes out of a study of regulatory T cells in long-lasting Graves disease. This clonotype was recorded at least ten times. One end of the junction fails to match germline, which may point to a read error. Time point denoted: persistent/refractory GD, antithyroid drugs over 5 years with positive TRAb. Preparation of the TCR library used RNA extracted from PBMCs. For TCR beta, libraries came from iRepertoire HTBI primers and Arm-PCR of CDR3 regions. A single record per CDR3 protein comes from TCRdb applying MiXCR to the multiplex PCR reads. The table includes 300,000 to 500,000 distinct CDR3 sequences, more than 20% detected once. This material consisted of peripheral blood mononuclear cells (PBMCs), taken when the disease was refractory, from a patient treated with antithyroid drugs. The receptor was isolated from a female donor with Graves disease.

In DNA, the CDR3 is TGTGCCAGCAGCTTACAGGGGGGCGAGCAGTACTTC. It codes for CASSLQGGEQYF. This chain connects TRBV4-3 to TRBJ2-7; 8 positions match TRBD1. The CDR3 loop spans 12 amino acids. CDR1 LGHNA and CDR2 YSLEER come from the germline V gene.